This is a list of T cell receptor beta chains from one sample in a study of T cell responses to AZD1222 COVID-19 vaccine. Assay used: immunoSEQ multiplex PCR; TCRdb lists only in-frame clones, some missing. The data show over 85,000 clones, with around 91% seen just once and almost 8.5% held by the top ten. This sample comprised peripheral blood, obtained on day 0 of AZD1222 vaccination. Receptor source: an adult in good health. CDR3s include the opening cysteine and the closing phenylalanine or tryptophan. D genes are given only for firm matches. Clone size is stated in some rows and not others, as once, few, many or a class when expanded.

size,D,V,J,DNA,CDR3
.,TRBD1,TRBV6-2/TRBV6-3,TRBJ2-3,TGTGCCAGCAGTCGGACAGGGAGCACAGATACGCAGTATTTT,CASSRTGSTDTQYF
few,TRBD1,TRBV7-9,TRBJ1-4,TGTGCCAGCAGCTTGGGGACAGTTCTTAATGAAAAACTGTTTTTT,CASSLGTVLNEKLFF
.,.,TRBV5-1,TRBJ2-5,TGCGCCAGCAGGAACGGACACAGCCAAGAGACCCAGTACTTC,CASRNGHSQETQYF
.,.,TRBV20-1,TRBJ2-2,TGCAGTGCTAGTGTCTTCGCGAACACCGGGGAGCTGTTTTTT,CSASVFANTGELFF
.,TRBD1,TRBV4-3,TRBJ2-7,TGCGCCAGCAGCCAAGATGGGACGGGACAGGGGTCCTACGAGCAGTACTTC,CASSQDGTGQGSYEQYF
.,.,TRBV7-9,TRBJ1-3,TGTGCCAGCAGCGCCTACAGGGAGGGCTCTGGAAACACCATATATTTT,CASSAYREGSGNTIYF
.,.,TRBV5-6,TRBJ2-3,TGTGCCAGCAGCTTGTGGGGGCAGACCTTTGAGTATTTT,CASSLWGQTFEYF
.,.,TRBV6-2/TRBV6-3,TRBJ1-5,TGTGCCAGCAGTTTATACTATAGCAATCAGCCCCAGCATTTT,CASSLYYSNQPQHF
.,.,TRBV4-3,TRBJ2-3,TGCGCCAGCAGCCCCCGGAGGGCCGCGGGGGATACGCAGTATTTT,CASSPRRAAGDTQYF
.,TRBD1,TRBV5-8,TRBJ1-5,TGTGCCAGCAGCTATGGTCAGGGGGGCAATCAGCCCCAGCATTTT,CASSYGQGGNQPQHF
.,.,TRBV27,TRBJ1-1,TGTGCCAGCAGGATACAGGGTAGGGCTTTCTTT,CASRIQGRAFF
.,.,TRBV11-3,TRBJ2-5,TGTGCCAGCAGCTTAGGGCAGGGAGAGACCCAGTACTTC,CASSLGQGETQYF
once,.,TRBV5-1,TRBJ2-5,TGCGCCAGCAGCTTTGCAGGAGAAGAGACCCAGTACTTC,CASSFAGEETQYF
.,.,TRBV25-1,TRBJ2-5,TGTGCCAGCACCGAGCGGGTCCAAGAGACCCAGTACTTC,CASTERVQETQYF
.,.,TRBV5-1,TRBJ1-3,TGCGCCAGCAGCTTGGCCGGGGTATCTGGAAACACCATATATTTT,CASSLAGVSGNTIYF
.,.,TRBV6-4,TRBJ2-7,TGTGCCAGCAGTGCGAGGGCAGCCGAGCAGTACTTC,CASSARAAEQYF
.,.,TRBV19,TRBJ2-7,TGTGCCAGTAGTGATAGCTACGAGCAGTACTTC,CASSDSYEQYF
.,TRBD2,TRBV7-2,TRBJ2-3,TGTGCCAGCAGCTTAGCGAACGCAGCGGGGACAGATACGCAGTATTTT,CASSLANAAGTDTQYF
.,.,TRBV29-1,TRBJ1-5,TGCAGCGTGGCCGGGGATAGCAATCAGCCCCAGCATTTT,CSVAGDSNQPQHF
.,.,TRBV24-1,TRBJ1-2,TGTGCCACCAAAGTTAACAATGGCTACACCTTC,CATKVNNGYTF
.,TRBD1,TRBV4-3,TRBJ1-2,TGCGCCAGCAGCACCCGGACAGGGGGCTTTTTGCATGGCTACACCTTC,CASSTRTGGFLHGYTF
.,TRBD1,TRBV10-1,TRBJ1-5,TGCGCCAGCATCGAGGACAGGTTCAATCAGCCCCAGCATTTT,CASIEDRFNQPQHF
once,.,TRBV19,TRBJ1-4,TGTGCCAGTAGGGAACAGGGCGCTAGTGAAAAACTGTTTTTT,CASREQGASEKLFF
.,TRBD2,TRBV9,TRBJ2-2,TGTGCCAGCGGGGAGGGGCTAGTTCCCGGGGAGCTGTTTTTT,CASGEGLVPGELFF
many,TRBD2,TRBV11-2,TRBJ2-7,TGTGCCAGCAGCTCCACTAGCGGGGGCACCTACGAGCAGTACTTC,CASSSTSGGTYEQYF
.,TRBD1,TRBV11-2,TRBJ1-2,TGTGCCAGCAGCTTAGACAGGGGGCCGCACGGCTACACCTTC,CASSLDRGPHGYTF
.,.,TRBV7-9,TRBJ1-5,TGTGCCAGCAGCTTCGCGGGGAGTGATCAGCCCCAGCATTTT,CASSFAGSDQPQHF